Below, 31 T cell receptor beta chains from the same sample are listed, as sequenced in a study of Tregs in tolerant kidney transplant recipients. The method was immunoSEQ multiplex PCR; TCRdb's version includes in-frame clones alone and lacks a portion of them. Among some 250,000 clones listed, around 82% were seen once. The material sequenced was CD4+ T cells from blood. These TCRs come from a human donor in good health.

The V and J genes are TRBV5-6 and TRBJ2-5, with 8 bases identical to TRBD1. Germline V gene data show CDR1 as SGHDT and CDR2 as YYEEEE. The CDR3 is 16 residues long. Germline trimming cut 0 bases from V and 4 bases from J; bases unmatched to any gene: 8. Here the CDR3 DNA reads TGTGCCAGCAGCTTGGGGGTTATCAGGGGGCGAGAGACCCAGTACTTC. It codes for CASSLGVIRGRETQYF.

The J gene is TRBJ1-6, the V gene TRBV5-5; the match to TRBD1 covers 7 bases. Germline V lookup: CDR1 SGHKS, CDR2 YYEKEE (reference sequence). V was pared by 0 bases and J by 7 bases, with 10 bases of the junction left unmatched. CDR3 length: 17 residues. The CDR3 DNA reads TGTGCCAGCAGCTTGGCCTGGGACAGAGGAACGAATTCACCCCTCCACTTT. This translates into CASSLAWDRGTNSPLHF. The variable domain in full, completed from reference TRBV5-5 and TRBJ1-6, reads DAGVTQSPTHLIKTRGQQVTLRCSPISGHKSVSWYQQVLGQGPQFIFQYYEKEERGRGNFPDRFSARQFPNYSSELNVNALLLGDSALYLCASSLAWDRGTNSPLHFGNGTRLTVT.

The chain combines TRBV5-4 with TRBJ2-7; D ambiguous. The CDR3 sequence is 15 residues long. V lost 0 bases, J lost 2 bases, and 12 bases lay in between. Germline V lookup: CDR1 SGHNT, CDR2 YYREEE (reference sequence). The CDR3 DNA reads TGTGCCAGCAGCTTGGGGGATACTACGGCCTACGAGCAGTACTTC. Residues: CASSLGDTTAYEQYF.

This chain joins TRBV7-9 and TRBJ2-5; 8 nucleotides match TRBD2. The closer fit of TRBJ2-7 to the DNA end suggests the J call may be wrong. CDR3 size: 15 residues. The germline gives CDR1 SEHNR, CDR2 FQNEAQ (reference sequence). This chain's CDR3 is CASSYLAGASYEQYF. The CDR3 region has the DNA TGTGCCAGCAGCTATCTAGCGGGTGCCTCCTACGAGCAGTACTTC.

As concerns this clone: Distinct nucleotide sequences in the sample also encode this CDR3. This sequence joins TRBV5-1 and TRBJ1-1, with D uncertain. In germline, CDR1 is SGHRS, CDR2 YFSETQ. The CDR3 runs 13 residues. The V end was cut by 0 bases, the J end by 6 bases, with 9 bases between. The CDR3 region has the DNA TGCGCCAGCAGCTTGGATTTGGGTGCTGAAGCTTTCTTT. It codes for CASSLDLGAEAFF.

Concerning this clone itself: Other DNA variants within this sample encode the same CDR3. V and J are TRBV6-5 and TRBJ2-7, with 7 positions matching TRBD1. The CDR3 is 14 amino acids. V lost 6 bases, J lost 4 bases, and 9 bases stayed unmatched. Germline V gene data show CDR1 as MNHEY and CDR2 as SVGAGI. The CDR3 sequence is CASSPPGTAYEQYF. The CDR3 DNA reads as TGTGCCAGCAGCCCCCCCGGGACAGCGTACGAGCAGTACTTC.

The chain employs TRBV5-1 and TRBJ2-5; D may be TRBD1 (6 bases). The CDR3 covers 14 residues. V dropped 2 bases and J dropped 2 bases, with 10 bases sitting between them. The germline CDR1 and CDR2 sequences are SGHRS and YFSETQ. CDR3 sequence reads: CASSFMDRQETQYF. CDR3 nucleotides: TGCGCCAGCAGCTTTATGGACAGACAAGAGACCCAGTACTTC.

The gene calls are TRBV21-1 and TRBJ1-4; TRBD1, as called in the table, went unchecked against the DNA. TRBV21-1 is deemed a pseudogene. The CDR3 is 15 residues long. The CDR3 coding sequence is TGTGCCAGCAGCAAAGTCAGCAGGGGGACTGAAAAACTGTTTTTT. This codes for CASSKVSRGTEKLFF.

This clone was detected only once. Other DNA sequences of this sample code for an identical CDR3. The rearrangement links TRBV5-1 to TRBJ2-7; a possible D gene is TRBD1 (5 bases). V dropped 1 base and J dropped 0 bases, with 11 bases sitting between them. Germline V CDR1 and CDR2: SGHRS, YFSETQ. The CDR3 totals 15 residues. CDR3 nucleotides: TGCGCCAGCAGCTTGACAACAGGATACTCCTACGAGCAGTACTTC. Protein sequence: CASSLTTGYSYEQYF.

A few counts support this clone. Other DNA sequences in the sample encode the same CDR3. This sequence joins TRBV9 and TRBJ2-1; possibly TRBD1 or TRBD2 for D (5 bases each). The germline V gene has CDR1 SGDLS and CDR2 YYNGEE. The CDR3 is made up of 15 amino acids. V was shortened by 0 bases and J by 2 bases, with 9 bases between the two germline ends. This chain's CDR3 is CASSVDGGAYNEQFF. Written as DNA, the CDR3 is TGTGCCAGCAGCGTAGATGGGGGAGCCTACAATGAGCAGTTCTTC.

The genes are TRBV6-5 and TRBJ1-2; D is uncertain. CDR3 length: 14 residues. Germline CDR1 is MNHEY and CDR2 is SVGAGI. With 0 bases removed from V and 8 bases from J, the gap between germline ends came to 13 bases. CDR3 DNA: TGTGCCAGCAGTTACTCGGTGGGTCTATACGGCTACACCTTC. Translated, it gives CASSYSVGLYGYTF.

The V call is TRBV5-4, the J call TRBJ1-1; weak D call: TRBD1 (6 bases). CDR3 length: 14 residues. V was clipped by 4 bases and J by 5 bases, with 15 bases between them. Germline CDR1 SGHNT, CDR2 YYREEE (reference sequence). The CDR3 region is CASSPTQGFTEAFF. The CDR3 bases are TGTGCCAGCAGCCCTACACAGGGTTTTACTGAAGCTTTCTTT. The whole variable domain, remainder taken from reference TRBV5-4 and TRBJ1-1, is ETGVTQSPTHLIKTRGQQVTLRCSSQSGHNTVSWYQQALGQGPQFIFQYYREEENGRGNFPPRFSGLQFPNYSSELNVNALELDDSALYLCASSPTQGFTEAFFGQGTRLTVV.

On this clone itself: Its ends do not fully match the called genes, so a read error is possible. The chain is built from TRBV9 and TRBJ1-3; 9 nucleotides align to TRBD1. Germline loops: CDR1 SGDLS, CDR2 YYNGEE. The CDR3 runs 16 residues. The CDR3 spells CTSSRTGTGLGNTIYF. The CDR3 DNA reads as TGTACCAGCAGCAGAACCGGGACAGGGCTTGGAAACACCATATATTTT. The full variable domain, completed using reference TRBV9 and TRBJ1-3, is DSGVTQTPKHLITATGQRVTLRCSPRSGDLSVYWYQQSLDQGLQFLIQYYNGEERAKGNILERFSAQQFPDLHSELNLSSLELGDSALYFCTSSRTGTGLGNTIYFGEGSWLTVV.

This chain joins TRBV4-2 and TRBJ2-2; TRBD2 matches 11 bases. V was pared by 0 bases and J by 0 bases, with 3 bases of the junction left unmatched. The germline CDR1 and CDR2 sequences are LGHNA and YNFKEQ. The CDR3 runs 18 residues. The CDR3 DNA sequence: TGTGCCAGCAGCCAAGATGAACTAGCGGGGGCGAACACCGGGGAGCTGTTTTTT. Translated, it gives CASSQDELAGANTGELFF.

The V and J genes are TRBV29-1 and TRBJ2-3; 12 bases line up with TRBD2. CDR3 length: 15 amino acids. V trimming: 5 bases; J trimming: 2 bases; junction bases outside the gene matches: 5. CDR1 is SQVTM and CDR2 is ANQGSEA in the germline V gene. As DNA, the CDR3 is TGCAGCGTTCTCGGACTAGCGGGACCCACAGATACGCAGTATTTT. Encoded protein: CSVLGLAGPTDTQYF.

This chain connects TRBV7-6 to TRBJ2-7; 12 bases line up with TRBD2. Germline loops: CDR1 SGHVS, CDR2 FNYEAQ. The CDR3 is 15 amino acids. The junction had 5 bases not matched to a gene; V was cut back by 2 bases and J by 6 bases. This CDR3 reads CASSLMTSGSAEQYF. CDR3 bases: TGTGCCAGCAGCTTAATGACTAGCGGGAGTGCCGAGCAGTACTTC.

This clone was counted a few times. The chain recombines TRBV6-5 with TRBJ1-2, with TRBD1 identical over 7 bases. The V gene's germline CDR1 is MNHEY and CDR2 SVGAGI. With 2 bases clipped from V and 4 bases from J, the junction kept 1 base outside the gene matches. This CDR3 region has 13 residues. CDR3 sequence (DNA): TGTGCCAGCAGTTACCGGGACAGCTATGGCTACACCTTC. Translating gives CASSYRDSYGYTF.

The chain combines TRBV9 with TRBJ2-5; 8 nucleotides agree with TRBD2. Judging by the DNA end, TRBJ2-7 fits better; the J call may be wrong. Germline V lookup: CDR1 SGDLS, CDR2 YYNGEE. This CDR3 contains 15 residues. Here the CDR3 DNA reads TGTGCCAGCAGCGTGCAAAGCGGGGGAACCTACGAGCAGTACTTC. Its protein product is CASSVQSGGTYEQYF.

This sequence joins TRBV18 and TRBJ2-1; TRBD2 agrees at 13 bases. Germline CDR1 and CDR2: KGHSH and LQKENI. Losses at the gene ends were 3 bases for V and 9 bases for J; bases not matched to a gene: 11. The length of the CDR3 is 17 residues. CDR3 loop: CASSPRTSGGGRFEQFF. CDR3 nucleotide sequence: TGTGCCAGCTCACCCCGGACTAGCGGGGGAGGTCGCTTTGAGCAGTTCTTC.

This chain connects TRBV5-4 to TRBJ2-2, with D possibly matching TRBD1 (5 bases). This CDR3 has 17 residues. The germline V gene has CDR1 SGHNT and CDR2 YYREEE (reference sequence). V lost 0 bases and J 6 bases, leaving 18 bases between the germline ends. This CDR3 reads CASSLAHFQGVSGELFF. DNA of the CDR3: TGTGCCAGCAGCTTGGCGCATTTTCAGGGTGTATCCGGGGAGCTGTTTTTT.

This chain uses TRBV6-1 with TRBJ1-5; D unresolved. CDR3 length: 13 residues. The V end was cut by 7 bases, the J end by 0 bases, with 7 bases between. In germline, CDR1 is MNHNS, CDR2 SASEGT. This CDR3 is CASKEYSNQPQHF. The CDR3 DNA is TGTGCCAGCAAGGAGTATAGCAATCAGCCCCAGCATTTT.

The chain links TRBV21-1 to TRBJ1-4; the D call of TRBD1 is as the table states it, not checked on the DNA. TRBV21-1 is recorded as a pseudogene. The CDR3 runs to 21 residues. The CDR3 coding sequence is TGTGCCAGCAGCAAAGGGGCCAGGGGCTATTTCCACCACGCAACTAATGAAAAACTGTTTTTT. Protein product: CASSKGARGYFHHATNEKLFF.

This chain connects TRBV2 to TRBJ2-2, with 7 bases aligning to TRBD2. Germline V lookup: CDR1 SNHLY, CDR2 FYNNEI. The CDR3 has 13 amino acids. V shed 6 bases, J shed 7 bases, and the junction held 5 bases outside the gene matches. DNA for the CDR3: TGTGCCAGCAGAGAACTAGCGCTCGGGGAGCTGTTTTTT. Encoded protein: CASRELALGELFF.

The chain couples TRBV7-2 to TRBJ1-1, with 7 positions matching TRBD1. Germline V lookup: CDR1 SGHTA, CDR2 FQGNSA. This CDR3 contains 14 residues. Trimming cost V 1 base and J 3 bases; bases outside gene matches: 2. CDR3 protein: CASSLDRGDTEAFF. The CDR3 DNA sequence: TGTGCCAGCAGCTTAGACAGGGGAGACACTGAAGCTTTCTTT.

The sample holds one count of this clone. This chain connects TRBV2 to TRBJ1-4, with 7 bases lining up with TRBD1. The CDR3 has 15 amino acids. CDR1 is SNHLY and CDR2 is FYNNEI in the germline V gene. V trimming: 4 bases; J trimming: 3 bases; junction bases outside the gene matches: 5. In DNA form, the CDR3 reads TGTGCCAGCAGTGTACAGGGGTTAGCTAATGAAAAACTGTTTTTT. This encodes CASSVQGLANEKLFF.

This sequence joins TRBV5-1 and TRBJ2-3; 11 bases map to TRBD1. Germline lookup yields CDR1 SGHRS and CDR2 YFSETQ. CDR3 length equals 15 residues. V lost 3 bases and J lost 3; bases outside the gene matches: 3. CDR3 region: CASSWGTGGTDTQYF. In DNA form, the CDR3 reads TGCGCCAGCAGCTGGGGGACAGGGGGAACAGATACGCAGTATTTT.

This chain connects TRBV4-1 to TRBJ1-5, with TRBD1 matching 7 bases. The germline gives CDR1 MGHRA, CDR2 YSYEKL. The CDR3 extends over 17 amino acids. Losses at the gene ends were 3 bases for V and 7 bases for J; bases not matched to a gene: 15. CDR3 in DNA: TGCGCCAGCAGCCACCTCTTACAGGGGCCGCCGGGACAGCCCCAGCATTTT. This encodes CASSHLLQGPPGQPQHF.

In DNA, the CDR3 is TGTGCCAGCAGTTACTCGCTGAGGGGAGAGACCCAGTACTTC. Translated, it gives CASSYSLRGETQYF. This rearrangement joins TRBV6-5 to TRBJ2-5; D possibly uses TRBD1 or TRBD2 (5 bases each). CDR1 MNHEY and CDR2 SVGAGI come from the germline V gene. V shed 0 bases and J shed 4 bases, with 9 bases lying between them. CDR3 length: 14 residues.

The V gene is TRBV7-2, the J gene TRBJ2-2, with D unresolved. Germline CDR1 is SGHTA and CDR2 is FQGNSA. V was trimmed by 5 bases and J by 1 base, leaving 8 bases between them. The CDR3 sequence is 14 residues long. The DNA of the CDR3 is TGTGCCAGCAGCGCCCATAGGAACACCGGGGAGCTGTTTTTT. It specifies CASSAHRNTGELFF.

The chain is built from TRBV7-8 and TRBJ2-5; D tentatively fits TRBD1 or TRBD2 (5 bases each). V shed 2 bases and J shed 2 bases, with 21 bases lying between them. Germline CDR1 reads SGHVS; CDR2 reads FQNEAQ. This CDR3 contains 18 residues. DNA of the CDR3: TGTGCCAGCAGCTTATCTGGATTCGGGGCCTGGGGGCAAGAGACCCAGTACTTC. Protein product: CASSLSGFGAWGQETQYF. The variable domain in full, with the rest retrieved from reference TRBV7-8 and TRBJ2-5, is GAGVSQSPRYKVAKRGQDVALRCDPISGHVSLFWYQQALGQGPEFLTYFQNEAQLDKSGLPSDRFFAERPEGSVSTLKIQRTQQEDSAVYLCASSLSGFGAWGQETQYFGPGTRLLVL.

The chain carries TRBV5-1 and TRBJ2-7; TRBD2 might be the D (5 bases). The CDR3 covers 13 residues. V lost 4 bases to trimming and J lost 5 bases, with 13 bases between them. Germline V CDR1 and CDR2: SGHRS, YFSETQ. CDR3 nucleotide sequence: TGCGCCAGCAGCGGGCCCCGGGGTGACGAGCAGTACTTC. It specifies CASSGPRGDEQYF.